This T cell receptor beta chain is from a study of T cell responses to AZD1222 COVID-19 vaccine (dated by TCRdb to the early 2020s). Study-level background: AZD1222 recipients given second doses at about 4 weeks or at about 12 weeks were pooled, since spike-specific TCR depth and breadth were not found to differ between the two schedules. A total of 233 trial participants underwent TCR sequencing, of whom 200 to 220 received two doses of AZD1222 and about 25 received two doses of the MenACWY control vaccine. Enrollment into the trials was organized by age into subgroups of 18-55, 56-69 and 70-plus years, and those subgroups contained around 150, 28 and 57 TCR-sequenced participants, respectively. What the authors observed across the whole study: Because no day 14 peak-response samples were available, the repertoires could be characterized only after the peak T cell response. Conclusions about previously exposed vaccinees are limited because only six or seven AZD1222 recipients were SARS-CoV-2 seropositive at baseline. Epitopes outside the regions mutated in the B.1.351 and B.1.1.7 variants were reportedly recognized by nearly half of the unique spike-specific TCRs. A significant rise in spike-specific TCR breadth and depth was observed after two AZD1222 doses relative to day 0 and relative to MenACWY recipients. CD4 TCRs associated with the vaccine covered the entire spike protein, and the dominant responses were in regions 160-218 and 743-854. The 56-69-year group was small, and its depth increase did not reach significance, likely because of low power. Participants were mostly white British, with more females than males. The authors suggested clonal diversity may have been underestimated.

The sample's time point label, in plain terms: baseline before first vaccination. Samples from vaccinated people were obtained from the UK trials COV001 and COV002, which included a single-blind randomized controlled phase 2/3 trial of AZD1222 (ChAdOx1 nCoV-19) in healthy adults. For TCRbeta chain sequencing, PBMC samples were collected from trial participants at day 0 and at day 28 after the second dose. The CDR3 regions of human TCRbeta chains were analyzed by immunosequencing. The source study handled its data this way. TCRs in the repertoires were compared against a reference library of SARS-CoV-2-specific TCRs that had been generated with the MIRA antigen-specificity platform. Breadth was defined as the fraction of unique TCRs that were SARS-CoV-2-associated. Depth was defined as the fraction of total T cells that were SARS-CoV-2-associated. Using the MIRA data, every spike-specific TCR was mapped to the spike region that the TCR reacted to and assigned to either a CD4 or a CD8 class. Log10-transformed breadth and depth values were compared by one-way ANOVA with Sidak's multiple comparisons tests. The source is immuneACCESS, and TCRdb retained only in-frame sequences with V and J called. Part of the clones is not carried over; for the studies checked, unresolved V genes explain less than half of this, and the remainder is unexplained. That table supplies the V and J calls and clone size; D and trimming were determined from the DNA. Recorded for this sample are under 95,000 clones; 90% of them occurred a single time. Almost 8.5% of the sample is taken by the ten largest.

Remarks on this clone: Its antigen has not been determined. The input lacks base qualities; no much larger clone sits a single base away.

The clonotype originates from an adult in good health. The material sequenced was peripheral blood, taken on day 0 of AZD1222 vaccination.

Here is the DNA: TGTGCCAGCAGCCAAGAGGGTAGCTTGGACTCAAACTATGGCTACACCTTC. This codes for CASSQEGSLDSNYGYTF. This receptor chain uses TRBV4-2 and TRBJ1-2; the D gene identity is not certain. From the cysteine through the phenylalanine, the CDR3 covers 17 amino acids. The CDR3 DNA has 51 bases and is translated from base 1. The germline V gene provides CDR1 LGHNA and CDR2 YNFKEQ. The V end loses 0 bases and the J end loses 2 bases, and a stretch of 16 bases separates them.